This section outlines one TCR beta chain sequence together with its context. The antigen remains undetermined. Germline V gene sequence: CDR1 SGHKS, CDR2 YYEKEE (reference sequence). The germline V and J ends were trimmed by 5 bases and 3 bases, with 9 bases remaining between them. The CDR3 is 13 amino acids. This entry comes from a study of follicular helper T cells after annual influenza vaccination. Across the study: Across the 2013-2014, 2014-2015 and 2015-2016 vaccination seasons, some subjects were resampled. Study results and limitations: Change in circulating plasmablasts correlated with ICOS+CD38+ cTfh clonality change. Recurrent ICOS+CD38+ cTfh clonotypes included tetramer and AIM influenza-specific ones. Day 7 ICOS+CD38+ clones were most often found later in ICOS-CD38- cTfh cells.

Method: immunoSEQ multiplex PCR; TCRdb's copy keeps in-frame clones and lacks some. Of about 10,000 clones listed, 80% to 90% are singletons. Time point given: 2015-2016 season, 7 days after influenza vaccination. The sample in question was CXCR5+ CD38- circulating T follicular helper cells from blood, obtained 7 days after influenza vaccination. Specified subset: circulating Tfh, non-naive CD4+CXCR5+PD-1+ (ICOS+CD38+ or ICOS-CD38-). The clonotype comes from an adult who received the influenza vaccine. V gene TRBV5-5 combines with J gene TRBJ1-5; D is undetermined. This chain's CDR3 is CASSRDPNQPQHF. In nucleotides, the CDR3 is TGTGCCAGCAGTCGGGATCCCAATCAGCCCCAGCATTTT.